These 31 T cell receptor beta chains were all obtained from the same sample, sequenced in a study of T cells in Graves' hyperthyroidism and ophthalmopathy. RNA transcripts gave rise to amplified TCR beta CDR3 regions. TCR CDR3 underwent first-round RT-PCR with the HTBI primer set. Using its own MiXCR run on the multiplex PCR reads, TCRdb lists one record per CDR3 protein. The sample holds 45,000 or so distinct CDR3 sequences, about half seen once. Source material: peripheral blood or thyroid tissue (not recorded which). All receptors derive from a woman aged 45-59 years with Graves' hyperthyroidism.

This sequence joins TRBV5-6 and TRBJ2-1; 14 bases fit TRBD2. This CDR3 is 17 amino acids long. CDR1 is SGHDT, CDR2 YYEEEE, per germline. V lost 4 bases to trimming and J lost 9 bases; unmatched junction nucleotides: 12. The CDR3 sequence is CASSLMVGTSGSGEQFF. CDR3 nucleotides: TGTGCCAGCAGCCTGATGGTGGGGACTAGCGGGAGTGGTGAGCAGTTCTTC.

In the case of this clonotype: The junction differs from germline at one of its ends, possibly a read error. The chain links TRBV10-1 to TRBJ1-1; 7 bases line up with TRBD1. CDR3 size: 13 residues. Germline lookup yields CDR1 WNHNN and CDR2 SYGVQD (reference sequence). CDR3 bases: TGTGCCAGCAGCCCCCAGGGGGTGGGTGAAGCTTTCTTT. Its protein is CASSPQGVGEAFF.

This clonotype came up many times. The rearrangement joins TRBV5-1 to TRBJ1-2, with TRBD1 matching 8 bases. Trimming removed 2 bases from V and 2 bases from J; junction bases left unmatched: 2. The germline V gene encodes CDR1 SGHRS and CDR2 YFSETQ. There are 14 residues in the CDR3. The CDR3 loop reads CASSLTGGNYGYTF. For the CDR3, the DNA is TGCGCCAGCAGCTTAACAGGGGGAAACTATGGCTACACCTTC.

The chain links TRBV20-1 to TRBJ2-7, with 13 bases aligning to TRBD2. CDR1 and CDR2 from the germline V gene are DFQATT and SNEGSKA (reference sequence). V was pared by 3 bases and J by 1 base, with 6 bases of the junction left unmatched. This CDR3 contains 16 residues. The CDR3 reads CSASNPTSGRSYEQYF. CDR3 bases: TGCAGTGCTAGTAATCCGACTAGCGGGAGGTCCTACGAGCAGTACTTC.

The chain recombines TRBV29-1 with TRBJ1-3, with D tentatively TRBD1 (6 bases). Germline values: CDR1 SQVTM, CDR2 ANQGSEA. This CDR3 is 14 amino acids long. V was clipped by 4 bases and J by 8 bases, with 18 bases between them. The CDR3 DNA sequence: TGCAGCGTTGCCTGGAGGGGGAATGGCTACACCATATATTTT. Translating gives CSVAWRGNGYTIYF.

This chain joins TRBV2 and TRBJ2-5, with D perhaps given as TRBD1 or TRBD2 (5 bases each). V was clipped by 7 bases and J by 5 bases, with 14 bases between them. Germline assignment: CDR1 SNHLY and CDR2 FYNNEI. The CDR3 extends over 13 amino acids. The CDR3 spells CASNFRGRETQYF. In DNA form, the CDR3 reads TGTGCCAGCAATTTCCGGGGCCGGGAGACCCAGTACTTC.

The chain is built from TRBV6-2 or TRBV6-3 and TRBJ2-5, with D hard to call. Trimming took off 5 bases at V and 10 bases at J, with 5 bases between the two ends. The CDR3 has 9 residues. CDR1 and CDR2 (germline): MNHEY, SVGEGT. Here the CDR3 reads CASSEIQYF. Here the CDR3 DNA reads TGTGCCAGCAGTGAAATCCAGTACTTC.

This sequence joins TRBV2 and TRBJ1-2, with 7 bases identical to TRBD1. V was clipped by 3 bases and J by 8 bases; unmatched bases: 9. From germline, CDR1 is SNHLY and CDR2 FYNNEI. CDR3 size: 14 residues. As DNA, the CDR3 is TGTGCCAGCAGTGAGGGGGACAGCCAAGGGGGCTACACCTTC. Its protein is CASSEGDSQGGYTF.

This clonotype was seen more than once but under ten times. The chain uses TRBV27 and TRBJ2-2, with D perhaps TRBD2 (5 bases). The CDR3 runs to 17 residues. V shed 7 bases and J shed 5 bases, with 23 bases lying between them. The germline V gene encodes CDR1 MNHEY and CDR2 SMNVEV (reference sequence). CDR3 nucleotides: TGTGCCAGCAAGGAGGCCTGGGCCCTAATGGGGACCGGGGAGCTGTTTTTT. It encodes CASKEAWALMGTGELFF.

The CDR3 spells CASSEEQGSGETQYF. CDR3 nucleotides: TGTGCCAGCAGCGAGGAACAGGGATCGGGAGAGACCCAGTACTTC. The chain has TRBV2 and TRBJ2-5, with D perhaps matching TRBD1 (6 bases). The length of the CDR3 is 15 residues. Trimming pared 6 bases from V and 4 bases from J, leaving 18 bases between. Germline loops: CDR1 SNHLY, CDR2 FYNNEI.

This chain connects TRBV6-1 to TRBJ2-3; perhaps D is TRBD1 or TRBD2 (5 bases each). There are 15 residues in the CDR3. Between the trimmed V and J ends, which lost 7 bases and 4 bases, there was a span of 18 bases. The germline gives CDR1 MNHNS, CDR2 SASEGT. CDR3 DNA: TGTGCCAGCAACGACCGGGACCGCGGCGCAGATACGCAGTATTTT. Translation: CASNDRDRGADTQYF.

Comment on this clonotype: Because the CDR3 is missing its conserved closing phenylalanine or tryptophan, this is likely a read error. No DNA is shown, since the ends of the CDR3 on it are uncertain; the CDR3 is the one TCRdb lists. This CDR3 reads CASSLAQV. The V call is TRBV7-2, the J call TRBJ1-1. Germline V gene lookup returns CDR1 SGHTA and CDR2 FQGNSA. The CDR3 is made up of 8 amino acids, end residues included.

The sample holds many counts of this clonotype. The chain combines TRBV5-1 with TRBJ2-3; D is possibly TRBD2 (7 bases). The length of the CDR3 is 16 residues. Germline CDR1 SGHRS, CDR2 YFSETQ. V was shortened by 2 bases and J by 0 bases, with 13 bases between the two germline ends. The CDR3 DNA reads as TGCGCCAGCAGCTTTGGGGGGGCCGCTAGCACAGATACGCAGTATTTT. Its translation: CASSFGGAASTDTQYF. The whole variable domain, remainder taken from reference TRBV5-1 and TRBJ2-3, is KAGVTQTPRYLIKTRGQQVTLSCSPISGHRSVSWYQQTPGQGLQFLFEYFSETQRNKGNFPGRFSGRQFSNSRSEMNVSTLELGDSALYLCASSFGGAASTDTQYFGPGTRLTVL.

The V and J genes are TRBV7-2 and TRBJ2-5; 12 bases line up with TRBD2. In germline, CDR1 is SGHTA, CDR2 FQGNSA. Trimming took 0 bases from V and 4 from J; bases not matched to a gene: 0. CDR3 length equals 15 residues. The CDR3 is CASSLALAGGETQYF. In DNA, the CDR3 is TGTGCCAGCAGCTTAGCACTAGCGGGAGGAGAGACCCAGTACTTC. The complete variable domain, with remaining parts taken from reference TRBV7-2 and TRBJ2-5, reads GAGVSQSPSNKVTEKGKDVELRCDPISGHTALYWYRQSLGQGLEFLIYFQGNSAPDKSGLPSDRFSAERTGGSVSTLTIQRTQQEDSAVYLCASSLALAGGETQYFGPGTRLLVL.

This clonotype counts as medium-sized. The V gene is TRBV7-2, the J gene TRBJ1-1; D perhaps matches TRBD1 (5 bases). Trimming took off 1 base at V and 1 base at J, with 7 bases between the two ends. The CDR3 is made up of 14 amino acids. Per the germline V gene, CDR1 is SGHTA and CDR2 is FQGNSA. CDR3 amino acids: CASSLGQRNTEAFF. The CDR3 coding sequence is TGTGCCAGCAGCTTAGGACAGAGGAACACTGAAGCTTTCTTT.

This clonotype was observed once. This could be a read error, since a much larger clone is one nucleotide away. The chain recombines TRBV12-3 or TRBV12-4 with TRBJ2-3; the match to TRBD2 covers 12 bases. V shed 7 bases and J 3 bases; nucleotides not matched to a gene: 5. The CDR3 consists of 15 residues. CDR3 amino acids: CASNLAGGPTDTQYF. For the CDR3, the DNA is TGTGCCAGCAATCTAGCGGGAGGGCCGACAGATACGCAGTATTTT.

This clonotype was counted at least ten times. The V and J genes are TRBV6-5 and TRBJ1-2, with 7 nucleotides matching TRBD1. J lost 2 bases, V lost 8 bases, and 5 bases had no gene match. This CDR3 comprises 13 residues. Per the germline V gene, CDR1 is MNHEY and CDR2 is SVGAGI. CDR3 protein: CASSDRANYGYTF. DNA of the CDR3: TGTGCCAGCTCCGACAGGGCCAACTATGGCTACACCTTC.

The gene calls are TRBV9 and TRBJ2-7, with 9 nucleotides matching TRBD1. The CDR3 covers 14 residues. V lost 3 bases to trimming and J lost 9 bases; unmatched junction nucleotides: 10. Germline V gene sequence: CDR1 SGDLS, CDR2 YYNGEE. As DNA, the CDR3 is TGTGCCAGCAGCGGAGGGACAGGGCATAGCGTGCAGTACTTC. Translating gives CASSGGTGHSVQYF.

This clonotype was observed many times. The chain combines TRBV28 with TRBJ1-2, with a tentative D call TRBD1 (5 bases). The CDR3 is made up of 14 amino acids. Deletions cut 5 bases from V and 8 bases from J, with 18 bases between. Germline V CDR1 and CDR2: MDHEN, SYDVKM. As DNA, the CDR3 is TGTGCCAGCAGTCCGTCAGGACACCGGGAGGGCTACACCTTC. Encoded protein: CASSPSGHREGYTF.

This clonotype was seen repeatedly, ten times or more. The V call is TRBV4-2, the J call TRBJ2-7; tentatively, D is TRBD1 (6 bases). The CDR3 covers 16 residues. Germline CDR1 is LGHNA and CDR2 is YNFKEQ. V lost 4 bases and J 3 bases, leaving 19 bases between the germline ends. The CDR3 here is CASSPAKGTGHYEQYF. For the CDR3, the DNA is TGTGCCAGCAGCCCCGCGAAGGGAACAGGGCACTACGAGCAGTACTTC.

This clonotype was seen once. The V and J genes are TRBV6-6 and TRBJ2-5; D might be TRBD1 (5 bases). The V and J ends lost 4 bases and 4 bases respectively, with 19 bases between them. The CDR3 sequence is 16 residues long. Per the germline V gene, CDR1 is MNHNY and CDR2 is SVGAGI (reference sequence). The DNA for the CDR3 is TGTGCCAGCAGTTCTTGGAGACGCGGACATTTAGAGACCCAGTACTTC. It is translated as CASSSWRRGHLETQYF.

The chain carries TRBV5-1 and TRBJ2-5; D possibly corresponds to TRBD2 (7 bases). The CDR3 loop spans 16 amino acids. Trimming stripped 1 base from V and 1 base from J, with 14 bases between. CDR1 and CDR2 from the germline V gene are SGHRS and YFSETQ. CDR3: CASSLRGIAGQETQYF. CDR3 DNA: TGCGCCAGCAGCTTGAGGGGGATAGCGGGCCAAGAGACCCAGTACTTC.

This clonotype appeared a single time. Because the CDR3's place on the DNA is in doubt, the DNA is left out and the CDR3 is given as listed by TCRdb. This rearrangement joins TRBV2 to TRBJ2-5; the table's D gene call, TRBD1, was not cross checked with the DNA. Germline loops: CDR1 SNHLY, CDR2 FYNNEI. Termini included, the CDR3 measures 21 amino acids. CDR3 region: CASSAKQVANDYTFGSGTQYF.

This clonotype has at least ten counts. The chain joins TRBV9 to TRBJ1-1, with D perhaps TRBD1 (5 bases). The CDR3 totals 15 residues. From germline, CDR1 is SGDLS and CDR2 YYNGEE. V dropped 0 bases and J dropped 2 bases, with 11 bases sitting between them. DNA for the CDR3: TGTGCCAGCAGCGTAGGCTTAGGGGTCAACACTGAAGCTTTCTTT. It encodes CASSVGLGVNTEAFF. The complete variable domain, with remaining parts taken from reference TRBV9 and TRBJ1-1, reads DSGVTQTPKHLITATGQRVTLRCSPRSGDLSVYWYQQSLDQGLQFLIQYYNGEERAKGNILERFSAQQFPDLHSELNLSSLELGDSALYFCASSVGLGVNTEAFFGQGTRLTVV.

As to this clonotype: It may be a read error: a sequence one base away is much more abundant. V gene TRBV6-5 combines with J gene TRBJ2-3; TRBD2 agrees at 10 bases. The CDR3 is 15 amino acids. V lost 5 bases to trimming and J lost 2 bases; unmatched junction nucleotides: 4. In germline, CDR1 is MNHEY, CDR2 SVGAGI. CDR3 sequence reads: CASSHGTSDTDTQYF. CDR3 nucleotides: TGTGCCAGCAGTCACGGGACTAGCGACACAGATACGCAGTATTTT.

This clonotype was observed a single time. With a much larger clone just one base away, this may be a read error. The DNA for the CDR3 is TGCGCCAGCAGCAGAACTAGCGCGCCTAGCACAGATACGCAGTATTTT. Amino acid sequence: CASSRTSAPSTDTQYF. The V call is TRBV5-1, the J call TRBJ2-3, with TRBD2 matching 7 bases. The J segment lost 0 bases and the V segment lost 4 bases, leaving 8 bases of the junction unmatched. Germline CDR1 SGHRS, CDR2 YFSETQ. CDR3 length: 16 residues.

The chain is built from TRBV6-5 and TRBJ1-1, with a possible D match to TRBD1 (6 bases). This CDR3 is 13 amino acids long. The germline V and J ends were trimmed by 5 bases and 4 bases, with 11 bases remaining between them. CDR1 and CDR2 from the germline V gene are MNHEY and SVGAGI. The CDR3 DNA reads TGTGCCAGCAGTACCGGACAGCCCACTGAAGCTTTCTTT. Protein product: CASSTGQPTEAFF.

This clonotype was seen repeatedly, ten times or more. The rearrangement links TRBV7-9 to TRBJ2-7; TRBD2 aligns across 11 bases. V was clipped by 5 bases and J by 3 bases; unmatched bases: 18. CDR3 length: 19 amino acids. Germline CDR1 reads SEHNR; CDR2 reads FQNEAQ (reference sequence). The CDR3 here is CASSLHRARLAGTFYEQYF. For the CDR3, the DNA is TGTGCCAGCAGCCTACACAGGGCCCGACTAGCGGGGACTTTCTACGAGCAGTACTTC.

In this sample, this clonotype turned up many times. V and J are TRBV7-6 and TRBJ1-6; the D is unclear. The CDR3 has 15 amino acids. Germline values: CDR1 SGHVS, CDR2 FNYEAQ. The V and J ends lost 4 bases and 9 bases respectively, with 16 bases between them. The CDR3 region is CASSSYAQKSSPLHF. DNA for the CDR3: TGTGCCAGCAGCTCCTACGCCCAAAAAAGTTCACCCCTCCACTTT.

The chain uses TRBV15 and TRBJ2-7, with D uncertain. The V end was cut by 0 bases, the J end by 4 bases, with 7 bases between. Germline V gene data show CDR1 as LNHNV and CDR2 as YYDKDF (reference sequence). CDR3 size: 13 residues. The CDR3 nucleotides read TGTGCCACCAGCAGAGAGTCGCGATACGAGCAGTACTTC. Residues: CATSRESRYEQYF.

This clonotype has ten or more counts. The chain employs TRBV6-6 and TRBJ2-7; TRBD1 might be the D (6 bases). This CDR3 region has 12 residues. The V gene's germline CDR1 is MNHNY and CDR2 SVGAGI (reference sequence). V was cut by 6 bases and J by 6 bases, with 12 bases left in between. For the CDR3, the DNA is TGTGCCAGCAGGGCCACAGGGTCCGAGCAGTACTTC. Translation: CASRATGSEQYF.